The clone carrying this TCR beta chain was seen once. The antigen is unknown. Unexposed donor CD4+ T cells date from 2011-2018, before the COVID-19 pandemic. Isolation of CD4+ T cells took place after less than 11 days in culture. Here immunoSEQ multiplex PCR was the method, and the copy in TCRdb shows in-frame clones only, minus some. The data hold 25,000 or so clones, with around 78% observed a single time. The data were taken from a study of CD4 T cells in relation to SARS-CoV-2 and coronaviruses. Study summary: After less than eleven days of antigen culture, PBMC TCR beta CDR3s were sequenced. Study findings and constraints: In approximately 71% of donors, memory CD4+ clonotypes crossrecognized SARS-CoV-2 and at least one common cold coronavirus spike.

The V segment lost 6 bases and the J segment 10 bases; nucleotides outside the gene matches: 6. Germline V gives CDR1 LNHDA, CDR2 SQIVND (reference sequence). This CDR3 is 13 amino acids long. V usage is TRBV19 and J usage is TRBJ2-3, with TRBD1 matching 11 bases. The clonotype originates from a human donor in good health. The material sequenced was CD4+ T cells from PBMCs, cultured in vitro. Here the CDR3 reads CASRRTGGDAQYF. The CDR3 DNA sequence: TGTGCCAGTAGACGGACAGGGGGCGACGCGCAGTATTTT.